This TCR beta chain was identified in a study of control samples from healthy donors and cancer patients. This CDR3 is built from 14 residues. Germline V CDR1 and CDR2: MNHEY, SVGAGI. The junction had 4 bases not matched to a gene; V was cut back by 5 bases and J by 2 bases. This table comes from immunoSEQ multiplex PCR, and its TCRdb copy is limited to in-frame clones, with some not included. Among 150,000 or so clones, around 90% were seen once, and the ten largest hold about 2.7%. The chain carries TRBV6-5 and TRBJ2-7, with TRBD2 identical over 9 bases. The origin of this receptor is a man aged 35-49 years in good health. The specimen was blood. CDR3 coding DNA: TGTGCCAGCAGTACTAGCGGGCGACCCTACGAGCAGTACTTC. This translates into CASSTSGRPYEQYF.